A single sample gave rise to the 7 T cell receptor beta chains below, sequenced in a study of cytotoxic CD8 clonotypes in ibrutinib-treated CLL. TCRdb's table, derived via immunoSEQ multiplex PCR, lists solely in-frame clones and lacks some. Of under 150,000 clones listed, roughly 80% are singletons. This sample comprised PBMCs, obtained after 24 months of ibrutinib treatment. All receptors come from a human donor with chronic lymphocytic leukemia.

The genes are TRBV29-1 and TRBJ2-1, with TRBD1 matching over 8 bases. V shed 0 bases and J 5 bases; nucleotides not matched to a gene: 6. Germline assignment: CDR1 SQVTM and CDR2 ANQGSEA. CDR3 length equals 15 residues. CDR3 bases: TGCAGCGTTGAAGACTTGGGACAGGCCAACAATGAGCAGTTCTTC. It translates to CSVEDLGQANNEQFF.

V gene TRBV9 combines with J gene TRBJ2-7; TRBD1 aligns across 9 bases. Germline-derived CDR1 and CDR2 are SGDLS and YYNGEE. CDR3 length equals 15 residues. The V and J ends lost 4 bases and 1 base, in that order; junction bases with no gene match: 6. CDR3 in DNA: TGTGCCAGCAGCCCCGGGACAGGGTTTTCCTACGAGCAGTACTTC. Translated: CASSPGTGFSYEQYF.

This sequence joins TRBV30 and TRBJ2-1; 11 bases match TRBD2. Germline CDR1 is GTSNPN and CDR2 is SVGIG (reference sequence). This CDR3 has 14 residues. Unmatched junction bases numbered 11, after V lost 6 bases and J lost 10 bases. The CDR3 sequence is CACRGSGGAREQFF. The CDR3 DNA sequence: TGTGCCTGCCGGGGTAGCGGGGGGGCCCGGGAGCAGTTCTTC.

The rearrangement joins TRBV29-1 to TRBJ1-1; D remains ambiguous. The CDR3 has 16 residues. Deletions cut 0 bases from V and 0 bases from J, with 14 bases between. Germline V gene lookup returns CDR1 SQVTM and CDR2 ANQGSEA. The CDR3: CSVEDPKWGMNTEAFF. CDR3 bases: TGCAGCGTTGAAGATCCAAAGTGGGGAATGAACACTGAAGCTTTCTTT.

V gene TRBV7-8 combines with J gene TRBJ1-5; no clear D. The CDR3 runs to 20 residues. The germline V gene encodes CDR1 SGHVS and CDR2 FQNEAQ. Trimming took off 1 base at V and 2 bases at J, with 24 bases between the two ends. This chain's CDR3 is CASSLGGSRATIRGNQPQHF. CDR3 in DNA: TGTGCCAGCAGCTTAGGCGGGTCTCGGGCCACCATAAGGGGCAATCAGCCCCAGCATTTT.

The count of this clone is one. At one boundary the junction diverges from the germline segment, which might be a read error. The rearrangement links TRBV30 to TRBJ2-7; D is ambiguous. Germline V gene data show CDR1 as GTSNPN and CDR2 as SVGIG (reference sequence). CDR3 length: 14 residues. CDR3 in DNA: TGTGCCTGGAGTAGTAGGACCTACCCCCCCCTCTTCTTCTTC. It translates to CAWSSRTYPPLFFF.

This clone turned up a few times. V and J are TRBV29-1 and TRBJ1-6; the D is unclear. Trimming left V 8 bases short and J 7 bases short, with 15 bases between. The CDR3 loop spans 13 amino acids. Germline V lookup: CDR1 SQVTM, CDR2 ANQGSEA. The CDR3 region is CSLLEGCNSPLHF. The CDR3 DNA is TGCAGCCTCCTGGAGGGCTGCAATTCACCCCTCCACTTT.